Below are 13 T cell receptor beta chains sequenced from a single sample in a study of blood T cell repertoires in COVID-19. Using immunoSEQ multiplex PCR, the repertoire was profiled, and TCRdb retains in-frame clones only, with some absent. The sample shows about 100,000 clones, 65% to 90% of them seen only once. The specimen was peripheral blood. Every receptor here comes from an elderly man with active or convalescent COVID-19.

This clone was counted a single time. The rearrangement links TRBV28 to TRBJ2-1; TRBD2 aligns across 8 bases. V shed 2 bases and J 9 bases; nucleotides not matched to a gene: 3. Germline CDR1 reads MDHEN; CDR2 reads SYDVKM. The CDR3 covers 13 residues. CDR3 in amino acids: CASSLNGRGEQFF. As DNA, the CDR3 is TGTGCCAGCAGTTTAAACGGGAGGGGTGAGCAGTTCTTC.

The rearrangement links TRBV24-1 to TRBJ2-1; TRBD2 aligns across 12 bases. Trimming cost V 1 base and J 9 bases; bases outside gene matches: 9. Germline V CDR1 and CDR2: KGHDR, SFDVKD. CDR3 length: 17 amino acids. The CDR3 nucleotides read TGTGCCACCAGTGATTTATCGGCTAGCGGGAGGGGAGGTGAGCAGTTCTTC. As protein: CATSDLSASGRGGEQFF.

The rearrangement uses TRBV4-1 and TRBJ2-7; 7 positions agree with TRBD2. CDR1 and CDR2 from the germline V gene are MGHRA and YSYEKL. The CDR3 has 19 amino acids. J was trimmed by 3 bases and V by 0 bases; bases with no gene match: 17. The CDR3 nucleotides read TGCGCCAGCAGCCAAGACGGGGGTACGGGGCTAGCGGCAAACTACGAGCAGTACTTC. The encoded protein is CASSQDGGTGLAANYEQYF.

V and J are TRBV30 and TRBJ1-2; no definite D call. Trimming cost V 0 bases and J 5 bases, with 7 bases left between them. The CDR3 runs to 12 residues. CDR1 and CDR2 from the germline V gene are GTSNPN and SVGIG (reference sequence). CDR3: CAWSVGRYGYTF. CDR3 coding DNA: TGTGCCTGGAGTGTAGGGAGGTATGGCTACACCTTC.

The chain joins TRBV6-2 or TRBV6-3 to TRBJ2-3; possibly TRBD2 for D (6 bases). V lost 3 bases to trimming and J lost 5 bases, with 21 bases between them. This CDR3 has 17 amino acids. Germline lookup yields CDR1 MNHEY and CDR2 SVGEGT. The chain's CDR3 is CASSYPRPSGGKDTQYF. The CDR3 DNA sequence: TGTGCCAGCAGTTATCCTCGCCCGAGTGGGGGGAAAGATACGCAGTATTTT.

The CDR3 DNA reads as TGTGCCATCAGTGGGGGGACTAACTCCTACGAGCAGTACTTC. The encoded protein is CAISGGTNSYEQYF. The V call is TRBV10-3, the J call TRBJ2-7, with 7 positions matching TRBD2. This CDR3 is built from 14 residues. CDR1 and CDR2 from the germline V gene are ENHRY and SYGVKD. V trimming: 4 bases; J trimming: 0 bases; junction bases outside the gene matches: 3.

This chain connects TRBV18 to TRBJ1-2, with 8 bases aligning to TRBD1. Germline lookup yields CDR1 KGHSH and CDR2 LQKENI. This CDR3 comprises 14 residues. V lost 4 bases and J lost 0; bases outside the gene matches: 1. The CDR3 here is CASSLGQANYGYTF. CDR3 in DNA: TGTGCCAGCTCACTGGGACAGGCTAACTATGGCTACACCTTC.

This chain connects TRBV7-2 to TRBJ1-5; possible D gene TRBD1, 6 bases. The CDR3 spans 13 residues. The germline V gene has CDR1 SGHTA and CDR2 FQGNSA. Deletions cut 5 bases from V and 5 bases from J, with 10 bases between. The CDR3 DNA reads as TGTGCCAGCAGCCGGGACAACCATCAGCCCCAGCATTTT. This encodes CASSRDNHQPQHF.

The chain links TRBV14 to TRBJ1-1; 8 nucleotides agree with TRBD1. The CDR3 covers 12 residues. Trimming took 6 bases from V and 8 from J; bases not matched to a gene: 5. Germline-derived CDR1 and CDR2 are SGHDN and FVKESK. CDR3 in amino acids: CASRVSGGEAFF. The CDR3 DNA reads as TGTGCCAGCAGAGTCTCAGGGGGCGAAGCTTTCTTT.

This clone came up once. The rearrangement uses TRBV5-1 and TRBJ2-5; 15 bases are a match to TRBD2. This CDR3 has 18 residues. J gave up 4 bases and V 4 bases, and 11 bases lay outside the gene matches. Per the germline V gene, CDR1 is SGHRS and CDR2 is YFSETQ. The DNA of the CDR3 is TGCGCCAGCAGCCCCGGACTAGCGGGAGGGCCTAGTCGAGAGACCCAGTACTTC. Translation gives CASSPGLAGGPSRETQYF.

The CDR3 is CASSPGSGGDTQYF. The CDR3 nucleotides read TGCGCCAGCAGCCCCGGGTCGGGCGGGGATACGCAGTATTTT. The V gene is TRBV5-1, the J gene TRBJ2-3; the D gene is possibly TRBD2 (5 bases). With 4 bases removed from V and 6 bases from J, the gap between germline ends came to 15 bases. Germline V gene lookup returns CDR1 SGHRS and CDR2 YFSETQ. The CDR3 has 14 residues.

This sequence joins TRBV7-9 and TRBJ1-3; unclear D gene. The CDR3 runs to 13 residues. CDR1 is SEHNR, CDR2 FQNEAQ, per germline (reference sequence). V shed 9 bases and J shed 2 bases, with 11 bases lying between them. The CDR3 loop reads CASTIVAGNTIYF. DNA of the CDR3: TGTGCCAGTACAATTGTCGCTGGAAACACCATATATTTT.

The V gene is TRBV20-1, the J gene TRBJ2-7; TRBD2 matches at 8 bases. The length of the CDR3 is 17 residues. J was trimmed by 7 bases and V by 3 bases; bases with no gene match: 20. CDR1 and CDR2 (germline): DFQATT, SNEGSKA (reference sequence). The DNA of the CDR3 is TGCAGTGCTAGTCGAACGGGAGGGCTAGGGACTACGAAAGAGCAGTACTTC. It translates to CSASRTGGLGTTKEQYF.